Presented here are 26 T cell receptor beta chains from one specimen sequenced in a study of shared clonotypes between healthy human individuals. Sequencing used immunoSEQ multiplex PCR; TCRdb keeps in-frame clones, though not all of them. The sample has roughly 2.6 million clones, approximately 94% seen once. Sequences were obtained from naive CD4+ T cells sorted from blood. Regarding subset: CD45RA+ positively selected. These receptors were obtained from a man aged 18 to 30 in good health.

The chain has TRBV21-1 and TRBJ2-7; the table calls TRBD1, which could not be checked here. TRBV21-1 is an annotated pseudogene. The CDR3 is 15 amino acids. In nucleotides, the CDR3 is TGTGCCAGCAGCAATTCCGGGACAGACCACTACGAGCAGTACTTC. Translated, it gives CASSNSGTDHYEQYF.

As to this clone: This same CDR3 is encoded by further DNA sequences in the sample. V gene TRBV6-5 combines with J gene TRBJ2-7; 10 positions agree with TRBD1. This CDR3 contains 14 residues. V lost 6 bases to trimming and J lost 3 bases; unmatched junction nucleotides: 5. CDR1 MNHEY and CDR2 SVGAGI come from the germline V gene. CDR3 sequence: CASSRGTGDYEQYF. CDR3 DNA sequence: TGTGCCAGCAGCCGAGGGACAGGGGACTACGAGCAGTACTTC.

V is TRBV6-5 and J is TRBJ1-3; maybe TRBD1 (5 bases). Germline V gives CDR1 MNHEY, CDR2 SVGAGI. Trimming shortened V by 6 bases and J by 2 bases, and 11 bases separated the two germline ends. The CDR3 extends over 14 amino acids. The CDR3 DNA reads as TGTGCCAGCAGGATGACAGAGGCTGGAAACACCATATATTTT. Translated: CASRMTEAGNTIYF.

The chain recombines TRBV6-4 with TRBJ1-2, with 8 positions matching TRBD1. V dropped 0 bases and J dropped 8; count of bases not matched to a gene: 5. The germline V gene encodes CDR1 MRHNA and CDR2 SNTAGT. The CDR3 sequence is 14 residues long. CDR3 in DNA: TGTGCCAGCAGTGACTCCCAGGGGGCGAGGGGCTACACCTTC. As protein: CASSDSQGARGYTF.

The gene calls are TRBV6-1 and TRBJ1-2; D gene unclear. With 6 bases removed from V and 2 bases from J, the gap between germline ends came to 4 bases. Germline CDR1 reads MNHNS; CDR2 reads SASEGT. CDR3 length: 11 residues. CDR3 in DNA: TGTGCCAGCAGGTTGAACTATGGCTACACCTTC. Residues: CASRLNYGYTF.

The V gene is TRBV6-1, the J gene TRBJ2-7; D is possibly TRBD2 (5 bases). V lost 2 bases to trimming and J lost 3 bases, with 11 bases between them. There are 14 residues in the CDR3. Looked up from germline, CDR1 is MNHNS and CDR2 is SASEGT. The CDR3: CASSERGSRYEQYF. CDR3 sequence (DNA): TGTGCCAGCAGTGAACGGGGTTCCCGCTACGAGCAGTACTTC.

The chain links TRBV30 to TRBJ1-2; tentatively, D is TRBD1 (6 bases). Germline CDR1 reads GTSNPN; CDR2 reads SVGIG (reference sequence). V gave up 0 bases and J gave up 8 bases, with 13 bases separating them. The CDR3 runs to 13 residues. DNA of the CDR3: TGTGCCTGGAGTGTGGCAGGGGTTGGGGGCTACACCTTC. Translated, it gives CAWSVAGVGGYTF.

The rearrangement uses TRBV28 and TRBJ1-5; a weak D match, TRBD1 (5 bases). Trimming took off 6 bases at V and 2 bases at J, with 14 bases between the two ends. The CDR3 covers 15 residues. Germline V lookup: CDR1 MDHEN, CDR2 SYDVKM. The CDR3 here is CASRLQGIGNQPQHF. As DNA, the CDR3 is TGTGCCAGCAGACTGCAGGGTATTGGCAATCAGCCCCAGCATTTT.

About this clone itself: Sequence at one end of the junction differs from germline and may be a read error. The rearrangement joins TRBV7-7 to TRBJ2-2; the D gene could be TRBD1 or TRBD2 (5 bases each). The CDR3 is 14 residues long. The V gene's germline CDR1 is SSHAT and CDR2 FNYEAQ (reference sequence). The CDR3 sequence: CASSLDWGSGELFF. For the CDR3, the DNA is TGTGCTAGCAGCTTAGATTGGGGGTCCGGGGAGCTGTTTTTT.

The CDR3 DNA reads as TGTGCCAGCAGGGGGACAGGGATCGGGAATGAAAAACTGTTTTTT. Translated, it gives CASRGTGIGNEKLFF. This chain joins TRBV2 and TRBJ1-4; 9 bases align to TRBD1. Germline CDR1 and CDR2: SNHLY and FYNNEI. The CDR3 loop spans 15 amino acids. V lost 6 bases to trimming and J lost 5 bases; unmatched junction nucleotides: 7.

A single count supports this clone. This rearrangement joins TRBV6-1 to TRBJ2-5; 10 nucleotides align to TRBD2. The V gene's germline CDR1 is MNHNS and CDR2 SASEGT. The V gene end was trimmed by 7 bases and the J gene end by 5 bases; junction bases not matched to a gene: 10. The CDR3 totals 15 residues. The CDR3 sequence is CASKEREGQGETQYF. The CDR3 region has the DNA TGTGCCAGCAAAGAGCGGGAGGGCCAAGGGGAGACCCAGTACTTC.

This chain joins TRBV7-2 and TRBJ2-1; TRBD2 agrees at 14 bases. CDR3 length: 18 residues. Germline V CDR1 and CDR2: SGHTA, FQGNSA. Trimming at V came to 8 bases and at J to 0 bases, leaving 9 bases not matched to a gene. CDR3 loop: CASRSGTSGGSSYNEQFF. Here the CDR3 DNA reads TGTGCCAGCCGTTCCGGGACTAGCGGGGGTAGCTCCTACAATGAGCAGTTCTTC.

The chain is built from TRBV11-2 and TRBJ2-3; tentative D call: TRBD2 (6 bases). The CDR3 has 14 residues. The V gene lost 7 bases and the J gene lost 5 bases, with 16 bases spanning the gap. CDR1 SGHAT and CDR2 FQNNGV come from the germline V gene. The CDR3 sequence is CASTPILGGDTQYF. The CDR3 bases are TGTGCCAGCACCCCGATACTCGGGGGAGATACGCAGTATTTT. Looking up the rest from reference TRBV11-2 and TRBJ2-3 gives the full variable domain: EAGVAQSPRYKIIEKRQSVAFWCNPISGHATLYWYQQILGQGPKLLIQFQNNGVVDDSQLPKDRFSAERLKGVDSTLKIQPAKLEDSAVYLCASTPILGGDTQYFGPGTRLTVL.

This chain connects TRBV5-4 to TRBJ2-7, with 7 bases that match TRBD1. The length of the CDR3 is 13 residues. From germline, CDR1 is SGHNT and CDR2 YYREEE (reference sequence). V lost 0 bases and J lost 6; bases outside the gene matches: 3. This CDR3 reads CASSLGQGVEQYF. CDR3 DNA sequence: TGTGCCAGCAGCTTGGGACAGGGAGTCGAGCAGTACTTC. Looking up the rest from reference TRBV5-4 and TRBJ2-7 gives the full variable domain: ETGVTQSPTHLIKTRGQQVTLRCSSQSGHNTVSWYQQALGQGPQFIFQYYREEENGRGNFPPRFSGLQFPNYSSELNVNALELDDSALYLCASSLGQGVEQYFGPGTRLTVT.

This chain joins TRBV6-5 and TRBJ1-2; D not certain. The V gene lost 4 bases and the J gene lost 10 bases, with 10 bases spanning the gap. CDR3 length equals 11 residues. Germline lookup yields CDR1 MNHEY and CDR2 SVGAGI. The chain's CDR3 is CASSSEGPYTF. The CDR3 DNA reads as TGTGCCAGCAGTTCGGAGGGCCCCTACACCTTC.

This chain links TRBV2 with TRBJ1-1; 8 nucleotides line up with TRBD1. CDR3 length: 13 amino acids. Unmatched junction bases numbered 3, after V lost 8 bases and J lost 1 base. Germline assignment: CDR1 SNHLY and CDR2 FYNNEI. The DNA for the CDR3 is TGTGCCAGCCCGGGACAGGCGAACACTGAAGCTTTCTTT. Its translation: CASPGQANTEAFF.

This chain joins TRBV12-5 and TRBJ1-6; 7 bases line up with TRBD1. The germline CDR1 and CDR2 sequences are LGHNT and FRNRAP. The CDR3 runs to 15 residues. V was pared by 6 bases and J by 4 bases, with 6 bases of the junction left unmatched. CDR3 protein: CASGPGTVYNSPLHF. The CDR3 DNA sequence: TGTGCTAGTGGCCCCGGGACAGTATATAATTCACCCCTCCACTTT.

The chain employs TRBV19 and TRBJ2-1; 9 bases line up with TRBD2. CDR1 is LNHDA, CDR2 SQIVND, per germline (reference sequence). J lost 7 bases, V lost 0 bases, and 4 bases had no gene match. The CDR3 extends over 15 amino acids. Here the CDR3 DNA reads TGTGCCAGTAGTATAGAGTTAGCGGGAGCAAATGAGCAGTTCTTC. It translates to CASSIELAGANEQFF.

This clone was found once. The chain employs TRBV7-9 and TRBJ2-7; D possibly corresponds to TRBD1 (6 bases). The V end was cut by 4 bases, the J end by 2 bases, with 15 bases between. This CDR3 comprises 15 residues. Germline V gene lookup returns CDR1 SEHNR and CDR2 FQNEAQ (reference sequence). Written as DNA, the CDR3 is TGTGCCAGCAGCTACGAACGGGACATAGCCTACGAGCAGTACTTC. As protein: CASSYERDIAYEQYF.

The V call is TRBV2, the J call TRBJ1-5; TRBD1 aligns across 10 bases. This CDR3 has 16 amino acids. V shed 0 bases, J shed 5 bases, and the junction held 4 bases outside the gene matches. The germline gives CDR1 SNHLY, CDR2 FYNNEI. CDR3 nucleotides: TGTGCCAGCAGTGAAGCTAAGACAGGGGGCGATCAGCCCCAGCATTTT. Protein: CASSEAKTGGDQPQHF.

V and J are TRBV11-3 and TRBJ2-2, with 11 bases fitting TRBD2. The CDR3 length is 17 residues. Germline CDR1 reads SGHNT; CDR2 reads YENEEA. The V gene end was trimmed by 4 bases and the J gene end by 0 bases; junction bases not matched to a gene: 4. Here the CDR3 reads CASSSVTSGTNTGELFF. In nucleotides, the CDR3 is TGTGCCAGCAGCTCGGTGACTAGCGGGACGAACACCGGGGAGCTGTTTTTT.

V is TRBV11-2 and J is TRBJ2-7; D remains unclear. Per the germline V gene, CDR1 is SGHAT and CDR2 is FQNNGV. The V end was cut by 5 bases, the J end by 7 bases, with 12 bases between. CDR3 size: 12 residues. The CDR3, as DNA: TGTGCCAGCAGCATCAGAGGAATTGAGCAGTACTTC. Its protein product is CASSIRGIEQYF. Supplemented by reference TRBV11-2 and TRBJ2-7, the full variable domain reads EAGVAQSPRYKIIEKRQSVAFWCNPISGHATLYWYQQILGQGPKLLIQFQNNGVVDDSQLPKDRFSAERLKGVDSTLKIQPAKLEDSAVYLCASSIRGIEQYFGPGTRLTVT.

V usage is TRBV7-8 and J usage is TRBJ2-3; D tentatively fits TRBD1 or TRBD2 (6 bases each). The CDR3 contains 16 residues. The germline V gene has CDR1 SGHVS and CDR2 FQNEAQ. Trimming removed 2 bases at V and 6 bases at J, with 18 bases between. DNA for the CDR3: TGTGCCAGCAGCTTAAGGGGGGATATGGAAGGGGATACGCAGTATTTT. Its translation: CASSLRGDMEGDTQYF.

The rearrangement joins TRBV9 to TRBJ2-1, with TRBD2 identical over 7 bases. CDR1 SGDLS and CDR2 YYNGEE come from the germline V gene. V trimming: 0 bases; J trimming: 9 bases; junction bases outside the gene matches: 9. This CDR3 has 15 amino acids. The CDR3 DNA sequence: TGTGCCAGCAGCGTAGGGCTAGCGGATACTGGTGAGCAGTTCTTC. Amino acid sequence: CASSVGLADTGEQFF.

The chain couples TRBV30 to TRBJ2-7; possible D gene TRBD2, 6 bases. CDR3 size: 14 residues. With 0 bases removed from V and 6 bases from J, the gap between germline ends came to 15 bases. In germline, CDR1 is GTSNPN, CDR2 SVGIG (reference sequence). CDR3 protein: CAWSVRPTSSEQYF. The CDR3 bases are TGTGCCTGGAGTGTACGGCCGACTAGTTCCGAGCAGTACTTC.

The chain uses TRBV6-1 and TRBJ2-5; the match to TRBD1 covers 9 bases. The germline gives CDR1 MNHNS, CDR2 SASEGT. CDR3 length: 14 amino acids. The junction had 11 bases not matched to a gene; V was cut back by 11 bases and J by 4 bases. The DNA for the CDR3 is TGTGCCGCCTTGTATAACAGGGGGCGAGAGACCCAGTACTTC. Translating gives CAALYNRGRETQYF.